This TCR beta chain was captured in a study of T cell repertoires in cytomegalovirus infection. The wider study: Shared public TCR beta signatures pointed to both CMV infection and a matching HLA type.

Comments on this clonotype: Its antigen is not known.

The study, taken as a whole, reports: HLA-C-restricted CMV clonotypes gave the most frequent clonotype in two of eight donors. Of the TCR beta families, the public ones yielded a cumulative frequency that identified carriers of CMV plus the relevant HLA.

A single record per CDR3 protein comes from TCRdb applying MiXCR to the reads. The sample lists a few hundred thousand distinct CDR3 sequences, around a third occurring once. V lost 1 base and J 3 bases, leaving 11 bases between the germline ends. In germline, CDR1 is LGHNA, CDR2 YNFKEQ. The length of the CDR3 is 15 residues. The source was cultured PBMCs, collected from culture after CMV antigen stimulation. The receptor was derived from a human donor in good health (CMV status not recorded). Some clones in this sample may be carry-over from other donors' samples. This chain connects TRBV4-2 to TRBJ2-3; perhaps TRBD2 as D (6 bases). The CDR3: CASSQAAGLTDTQYF. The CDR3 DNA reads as TGTGCCAGCAGCCAAGCAGCGGGTCTAACAGATACGCAGTATTTT.